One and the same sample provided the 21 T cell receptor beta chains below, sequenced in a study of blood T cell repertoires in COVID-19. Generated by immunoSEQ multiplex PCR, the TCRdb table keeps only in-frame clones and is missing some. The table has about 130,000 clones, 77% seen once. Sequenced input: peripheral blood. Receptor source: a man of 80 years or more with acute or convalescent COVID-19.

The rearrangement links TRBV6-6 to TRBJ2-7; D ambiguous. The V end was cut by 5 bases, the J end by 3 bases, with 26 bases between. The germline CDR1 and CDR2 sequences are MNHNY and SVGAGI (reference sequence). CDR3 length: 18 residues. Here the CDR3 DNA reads TGTGCCAGCAGTCCCACGACCCCATTTTGGGCAGTGTACTACGAGCAGTACTTC. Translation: CASSPTTPFWAVYYEQYF.

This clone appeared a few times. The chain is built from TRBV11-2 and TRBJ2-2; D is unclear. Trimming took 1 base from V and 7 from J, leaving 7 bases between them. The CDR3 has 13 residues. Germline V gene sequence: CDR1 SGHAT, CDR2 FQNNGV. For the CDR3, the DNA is TGTGCCAGCAGCTTAGCCTATGACGGGGAGCTGTTTTTT. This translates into CASSLAYDGELFF. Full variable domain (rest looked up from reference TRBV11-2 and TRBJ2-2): EAGVAQSPRYKIIEKRQSVAFWCNPISGHATLYWYQQILGQGPKLLIQFQNNGVVDDSQLPKDRFSAERLKGVDSTLKIQPAKLEDSAVYLCASSLAYDGELFFGEGSRLTVL.

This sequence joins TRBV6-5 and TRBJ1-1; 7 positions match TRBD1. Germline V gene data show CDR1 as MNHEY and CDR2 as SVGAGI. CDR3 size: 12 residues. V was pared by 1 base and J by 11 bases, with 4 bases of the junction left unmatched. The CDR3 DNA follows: TGTGCCAGCAGTTACTTACAGGGGCCCGCTTTCTTT. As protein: CASSYLQGPAFF.

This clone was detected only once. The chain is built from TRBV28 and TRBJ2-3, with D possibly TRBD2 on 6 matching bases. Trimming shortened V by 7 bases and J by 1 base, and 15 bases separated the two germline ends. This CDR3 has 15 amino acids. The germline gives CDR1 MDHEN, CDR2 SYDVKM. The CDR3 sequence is CASTRPGTRTDTQYF. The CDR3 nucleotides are TGTGCCAGCACCCGCCCGGGGACTCGCACAGATACGCAGTATTTT.

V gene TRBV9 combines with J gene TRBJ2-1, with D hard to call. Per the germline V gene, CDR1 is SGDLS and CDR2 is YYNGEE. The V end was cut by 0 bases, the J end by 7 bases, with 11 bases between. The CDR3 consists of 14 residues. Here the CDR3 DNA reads TGTGCCAGCAGCGTAGTAAATTGGGCTAATGAGCAGTTCTTC. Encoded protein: CASSVVNWANEQFF.

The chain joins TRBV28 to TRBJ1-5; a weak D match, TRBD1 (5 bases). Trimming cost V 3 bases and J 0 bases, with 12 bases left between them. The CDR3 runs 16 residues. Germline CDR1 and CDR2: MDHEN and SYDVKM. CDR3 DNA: TGTGCCAGCAGTTTCGGCGGGGCCTATAGCAATCAGCCCCAGCATTTT. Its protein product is CASSFGGAYSNQPQHF.

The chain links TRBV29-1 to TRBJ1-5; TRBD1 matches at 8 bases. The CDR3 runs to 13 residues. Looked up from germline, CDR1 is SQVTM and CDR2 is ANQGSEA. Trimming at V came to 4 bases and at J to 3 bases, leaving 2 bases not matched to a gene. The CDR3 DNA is TGCAGCGTTGGACAGGGGAACAATCAGCCCCAGCATTTT. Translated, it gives CSVGQGNNQPQHF.

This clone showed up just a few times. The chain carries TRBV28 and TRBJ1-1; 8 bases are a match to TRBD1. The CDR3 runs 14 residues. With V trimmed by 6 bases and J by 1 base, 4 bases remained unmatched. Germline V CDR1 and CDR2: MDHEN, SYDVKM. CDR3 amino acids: CASSPGTGNTEAFF. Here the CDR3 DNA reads TGTGCCAGCAGCCCTGGGACAGGGAACACTGAAGCTTTCTTT. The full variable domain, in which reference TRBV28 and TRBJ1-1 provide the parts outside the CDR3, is DVKVTQSSRYLVKRTGEKVFLECVQDMDHENMFWYRQDPGLGLRLIYFSYDVKMKEKGDIPEGYSVSREKKERFSLILESASTNQTSMYLCASSPGTGNTEAFFGQGTRLTVV.

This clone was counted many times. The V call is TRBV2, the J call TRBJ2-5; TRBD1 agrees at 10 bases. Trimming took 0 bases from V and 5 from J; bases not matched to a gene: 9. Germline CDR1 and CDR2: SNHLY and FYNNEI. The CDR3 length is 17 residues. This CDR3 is CASSEARTGGVLETQYF. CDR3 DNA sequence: TGTGCCAGCAGTGAAGCCCGGACAGGGGGTGTTTTGGAGACCCAGTACTTC.

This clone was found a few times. The CDR3 nucleotides are TGTGCCAGCAGTTCCCTAAGGGGGGGCGGAAGAGATACGCAGTATTTT. Amino acid sequence: CASSSLRGGGRDTQYF. The chain has TRBV6-2 or TRBV6-3 and TRBJ2-3; possible D gene TRBD2, 7 bases. V was cut by 4 bases and J by 5 bases, with 19 bases left in between. The CDR3 totals 16 residues. Germline loops: CDR1 MNHEY, CDR2 SVGEGT.

The CDR3 region is CASSHLTSGNEASTDTQYF. Here the CDR3 DNA reads TGTGCCAGCAGTCACCTGACTAGCGGGAACGAAGCTAGCACAGATACGCAGTATTTT. The chain recombines TRBV6-7 with TRBJ2-3; 11 bases fit TRBD2. TRBV6-7 belongs to the ORF category, with a function that is uncertain. This CDR3 has 19 residues. V lost 5 bases, J lost 0 bases, and 13 bases stayed unmatched.

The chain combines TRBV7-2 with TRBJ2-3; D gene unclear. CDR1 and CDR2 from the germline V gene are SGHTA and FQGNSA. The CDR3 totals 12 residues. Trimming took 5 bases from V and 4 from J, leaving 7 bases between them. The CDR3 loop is CASSPQSDTQYF. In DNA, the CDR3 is TGTGCCAGCAGCCCCCAATCAGATACGCAGTATTTT.

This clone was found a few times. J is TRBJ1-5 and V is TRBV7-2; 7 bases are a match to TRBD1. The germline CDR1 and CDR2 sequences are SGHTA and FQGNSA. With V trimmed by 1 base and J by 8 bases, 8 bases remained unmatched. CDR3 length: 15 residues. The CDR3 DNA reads TGTGCCAGCAGCTTAGTTGAAGGGGGCGGAAAGCCCCAGCATTTT. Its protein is CASSLVEGGGKPQHF.

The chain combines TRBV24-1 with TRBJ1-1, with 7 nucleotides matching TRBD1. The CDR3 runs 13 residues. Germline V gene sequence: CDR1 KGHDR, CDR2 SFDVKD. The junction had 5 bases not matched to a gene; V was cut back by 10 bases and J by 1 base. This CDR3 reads CATRQGRNTEAFF. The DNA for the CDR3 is TGTGCCACGAGACAGGGAAGGAACACTGAAGCTTTCTTT.

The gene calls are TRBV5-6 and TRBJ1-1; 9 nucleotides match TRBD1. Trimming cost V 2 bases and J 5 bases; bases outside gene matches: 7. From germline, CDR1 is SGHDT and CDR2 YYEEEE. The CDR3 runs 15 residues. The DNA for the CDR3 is TGTGCCAGCAGCTTTGGGACAGGGTTAGGAACTGAAGCTTTCTTT. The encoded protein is CASSFGTGLGTEAFF.

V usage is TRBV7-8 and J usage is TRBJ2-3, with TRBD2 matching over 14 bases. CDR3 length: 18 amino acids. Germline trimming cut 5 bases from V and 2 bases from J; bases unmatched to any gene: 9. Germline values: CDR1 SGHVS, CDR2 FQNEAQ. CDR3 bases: TGTGCCAGCAGCCCCCCGGGACTAGCGGGGGTTCACACAGATACGCAGTATTTT. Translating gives CASSPPGLAGVHTDTQYF.

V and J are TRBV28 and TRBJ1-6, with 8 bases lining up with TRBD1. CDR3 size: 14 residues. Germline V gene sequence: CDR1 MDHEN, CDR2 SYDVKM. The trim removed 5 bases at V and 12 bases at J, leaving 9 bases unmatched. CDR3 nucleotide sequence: TGTGCCAGCAGTATTCCTCAGGGGGCTATACCCCTCCACTTT. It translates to CASSIPQGAIPLHF. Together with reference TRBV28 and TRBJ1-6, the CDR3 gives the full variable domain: DVKVTQSSRYLVKRTGEKVFLECVQDMDHENMFWYRQDPGLGLRLIYFSYDVKMKEKGDIPEGYSVSREKKERFSLILESASTNQTSMYLCASSIPQGAIPLHFGNGTRLTVT.

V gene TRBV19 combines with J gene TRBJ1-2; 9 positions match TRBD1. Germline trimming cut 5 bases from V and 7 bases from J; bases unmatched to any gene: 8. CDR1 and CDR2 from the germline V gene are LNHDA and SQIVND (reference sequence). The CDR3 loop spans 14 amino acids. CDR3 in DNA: TGTGCCAGTAGTGCGGACAGGGGTTGGACTGGCTACACCTTC. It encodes CASSADRGWTGYTF.

CDR3 sequence reads: CASSLGPGQLYGYTF. CDR3 nucleotide sequence: TGTGCCAGCAGCTTGGGCCCGGGACAGCTCTATGGCTACACCTTC. The chain joins TRBV5-5 to TRBJ1-2, with 7 bases fitting TRBD1. With V trimmed by 0 bases and J by 4 bases, 6 bases remained unmatched. In germline, CDR1 is SGHKS, CDR2 YYEKEE (reference sequence). The CDR3 extends over 15 amino acids.

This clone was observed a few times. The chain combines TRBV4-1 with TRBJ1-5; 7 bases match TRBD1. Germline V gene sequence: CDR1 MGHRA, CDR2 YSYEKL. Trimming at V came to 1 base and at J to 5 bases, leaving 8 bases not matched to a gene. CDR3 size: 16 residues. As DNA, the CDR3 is TGCGCCAGCAGCCAAGCTGGGACAGCTCCCTATCAGCCCCAGCATTTT. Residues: CASSQAGTAPYQPQHF.

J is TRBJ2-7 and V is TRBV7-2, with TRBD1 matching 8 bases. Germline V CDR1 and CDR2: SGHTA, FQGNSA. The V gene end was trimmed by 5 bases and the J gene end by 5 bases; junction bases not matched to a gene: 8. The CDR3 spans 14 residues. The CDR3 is CASSPRDRNNEQYF. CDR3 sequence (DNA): TGTGCCAGCAGCCCCCGGGACAGGAACAACGAGCAGTACTTC.